This passage covers 3 T cell receptor beta chains from one sample sequenced in a study of blood T cell repertoires in COVID-19. Here immunoSEQ multiplex PCR was the method, and the copy in TCRdb shows in-frame clones only, minus some. The top ten hold 6.8% of the sample, which has a few hundred thousand clones, roughly 89% seen once. Sequencing was performed on PBMCs or T cells enriched from blood (not recorded which). The receptor set was obtained from a middle-aged woman who had recovered from COVID-19.

CDR3 protein: CASSWDREDSPLHF. DNA of the CDR3: TGTGCCAGCAGTTGGGACAGGGAAGATTCACCCCTCCACTTT. The gene calls are TRBV27 and TRBJ1-6; 9 nucleotides match TRBD1. This CDR3 is 14 amino acids long. CDR1 is MNHEY, CDR2 SMNVEV, per germline (reference sequence). J gave up 8 bases and V 4 bases, and 3 bases lay outside the gene matches.

The genes are TRBV5-6 and TRBJ1-6, with D possibly TRBD1 on 6 matching bases. CDR3 length equals 16 residues. The germline V and J ends were trimmed by 3 bases and 6 bases, with 16 bases remaining between them. The germline CDR1 and CDR2 sequences are SGHDT and YYEEEE. The CDR3 region has the DNA TGTGCCAGCAGCTCGCGCCTTAGGACAGCTAATTCACCCCTCCACTTT. This translates into CASSSRLRTANSPLHF.

V usage is TRBV3-1 (or the pseudogene TRBV3-2) and J usage is TRBJ2-4, with TRBD1 matching over 7 bases. V trimming: 0 bases; J trimming: 8 bases; junction bases outside the gene matches: 10. This CDR3 is 16 amino acids long. In germline, CDR1 is LGHDT, CDR2 YNNKEL (reference sequence). CDR3 sequence: CASSQDGTAPTDIQYF. As DNA, the CDR3 is TGTGCCAGCAGCCAAGACGGGACAGCCCCTACGGACATTCAGTACTTC.